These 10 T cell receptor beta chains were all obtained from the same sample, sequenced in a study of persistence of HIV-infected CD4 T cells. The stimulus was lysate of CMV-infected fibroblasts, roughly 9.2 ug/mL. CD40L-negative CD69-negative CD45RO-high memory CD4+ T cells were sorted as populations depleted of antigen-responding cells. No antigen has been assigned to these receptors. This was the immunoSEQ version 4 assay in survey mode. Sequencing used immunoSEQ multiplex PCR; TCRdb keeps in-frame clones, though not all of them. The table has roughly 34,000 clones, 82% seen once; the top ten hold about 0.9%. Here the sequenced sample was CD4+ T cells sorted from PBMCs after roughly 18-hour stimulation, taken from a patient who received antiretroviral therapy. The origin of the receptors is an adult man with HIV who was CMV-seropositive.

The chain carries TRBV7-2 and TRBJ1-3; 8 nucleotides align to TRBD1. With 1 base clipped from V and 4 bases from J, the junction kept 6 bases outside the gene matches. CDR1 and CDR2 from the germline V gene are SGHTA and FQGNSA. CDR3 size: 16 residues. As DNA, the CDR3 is TGTGCCAGCAGCTTAGGAAACAGGGGGACAGGAAACACCATATATTTT. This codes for CASSLGNRGTGNTIYF.

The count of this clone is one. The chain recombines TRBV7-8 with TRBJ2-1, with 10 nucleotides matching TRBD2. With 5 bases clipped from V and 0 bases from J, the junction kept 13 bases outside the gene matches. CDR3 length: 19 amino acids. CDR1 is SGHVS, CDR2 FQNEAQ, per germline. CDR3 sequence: CASSPRIAGGPSSYNEQFF. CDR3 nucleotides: TGTGCCAGCAGCCCACGGATAGCGGGGGGCCCGAGCTCCTACAATGAGCAGTTCTTC.

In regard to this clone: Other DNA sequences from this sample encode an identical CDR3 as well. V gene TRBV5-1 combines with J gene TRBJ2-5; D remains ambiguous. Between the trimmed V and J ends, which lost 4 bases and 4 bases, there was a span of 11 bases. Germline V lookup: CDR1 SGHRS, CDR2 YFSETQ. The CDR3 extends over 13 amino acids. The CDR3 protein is CASSQGPAETQYF. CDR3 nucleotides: TGCGCCAGCAGCCAAGGACCCGCAGAGACCCAGTACTTC.

CDR3 DNA: TGTGCCAGCAGTGGCCCTATCCTAGGCCCTCGAGGAGGAGCTTTCTTT. Protein product: CASSGPILGPRGGAFF. The chain has TRBV2 and TRBJ1-1; D gene uncertain. V lost 4 bases and J lost 10, with 25 bases in between. Germline values: CDR1 SNHLY, CDR2 FYNNEI. The length of the CDR3 is 16 residues.

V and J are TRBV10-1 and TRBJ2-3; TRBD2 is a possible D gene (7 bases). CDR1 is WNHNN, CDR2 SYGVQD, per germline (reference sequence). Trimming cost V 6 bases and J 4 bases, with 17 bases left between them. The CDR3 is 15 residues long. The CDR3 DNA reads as TGCGCCAGCAGATGGGAGAGGGGGGGCCCAGATACGCAGTATTTT. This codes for CASRWERGGPDTQYF.

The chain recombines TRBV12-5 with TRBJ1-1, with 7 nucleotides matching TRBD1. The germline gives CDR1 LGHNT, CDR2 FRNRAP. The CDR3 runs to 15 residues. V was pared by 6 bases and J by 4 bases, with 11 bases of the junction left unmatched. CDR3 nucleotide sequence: TGTGCTAGTGGATCATCAGGGGGGGACGCCACTGAAGCTTTCTTT. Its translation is CASGSSGGDATEAFF.

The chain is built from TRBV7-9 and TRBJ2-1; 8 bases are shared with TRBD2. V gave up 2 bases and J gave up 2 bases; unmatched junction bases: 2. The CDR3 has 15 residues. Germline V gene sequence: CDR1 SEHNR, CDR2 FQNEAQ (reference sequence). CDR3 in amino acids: CASSLSRGAYNEQFF. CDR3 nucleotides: TGTGCCAGCAGCTTATCGCGGGGGGCCTACAATGAGCAGTTCTTC.

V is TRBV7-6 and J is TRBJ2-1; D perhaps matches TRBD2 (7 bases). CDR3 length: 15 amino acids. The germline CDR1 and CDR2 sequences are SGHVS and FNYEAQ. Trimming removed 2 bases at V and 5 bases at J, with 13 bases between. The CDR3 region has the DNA TGTGCCAGCAGCTTAACCGGGGGGCCCGACAATGAGCAGTTCTTC. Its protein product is CASSLTGGPDNEQFF.

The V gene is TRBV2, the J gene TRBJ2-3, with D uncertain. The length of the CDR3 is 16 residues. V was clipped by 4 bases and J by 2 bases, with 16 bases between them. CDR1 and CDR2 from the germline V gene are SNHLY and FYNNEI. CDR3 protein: CASSVGLLALTDTQYF. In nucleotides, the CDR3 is TGTGCCAGCAGTGTCGGTCTTTTGGCACTCACAGATACGCAGTATTTT.

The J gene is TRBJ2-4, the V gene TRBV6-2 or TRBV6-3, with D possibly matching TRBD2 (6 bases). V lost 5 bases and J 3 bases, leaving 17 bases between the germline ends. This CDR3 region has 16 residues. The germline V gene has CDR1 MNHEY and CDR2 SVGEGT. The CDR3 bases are TGTGCCAGCAGTCCCCTGGGAAGGGAGGACAAAAACATTCAGTACTTC. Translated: CASSPLGREDKNIQYF.